Below are 3 T cell receptor beta chains sequenced from a single sample in a study of T cell responses to AZD1222 COVID-19 vaccine. The data were produced by immunoSEQ multiplex PCR, yet TCRdb's version contains in-frame clones alone and is incomplete. The sample records over 120,000 clones, about 90% being singletons. The specimen was peripheral blood, collected on day 0 of AZD1222 vaccination. These receptors originate from an adult in good health.

This rearrangement joins TRBV25-1 to TRBJ2-5; the match to TRBD2 covers 11 bases. The V gene's germline CDR1 is MGHDK and CDR2 SYGVNS. The junction had 6 bases not matched to a gene; V was cut back by 5 bases and J by 1 base. This CDR3 spans 16 amino acids. The CDR3, as DNA: TGTGCCAGCAGTAGAACTAGCGGGGGTGGCCAAGAGACCCAGTACTTC. Amino acids: CASSRTSGGGQETQYF.

The chain carries TRBV20-1 and TRBJ1-4; D gene ambiguous. This CDR3 spans 14 amino acids. Per the germline V gene, CDR1 is DFQATT and CDR2 is SNEGSKA (reference sequence). V dropped 3 bases and J dropped 8 bases, with 16 bases sitting between them. CDR3 DNA: TGCAGTGCTAGTCCCCCCGCTGTTGAGGAAAAACTGTTTTTT. Translating it yields CSASPPAVEEKLFF.

This chain connects TRBV15 to TRBJ1-5; D might be TRBD1 (5 bases). Germline lookup yields CDR1 LNHNV and CDR2 YYDKDF (reference sequence). Trimming took 5 bases from V and 5 from J, leaving 13 bases between them. The CDR3 has 14 amino acids. CDR3 residues: CATSAQGWDQPQHF. In nucleotides, the CDR3 is TGTGCCACCAGCGCTCAGGGCTGGGATCAGCCCCAGCATTTT.